This T cell receptor (beta chain) was identified during a study of cytomegalovirus exposure and HLA in healthy donors. Study background: In a later analysis, the approximately 120 validation repertoires were reported to have used the same platform as the roughly 610 first-cohort repertoires. Broader study findings: Most sequenced TCRs were rare (though some public TCRs occurred in many donors). It was confirmed in vitro that three of the CMV-associated chains were specific for CMV antigens.

The donors were in the 120-subject validation cohort, distinct from the approximately 700-subject first cohort. Produced via immunoSEQ multiplex PCR; TCRdb's table is partial and in-frame only. The sample lists about 110,000 clones; under 97% were seen once. As regards this clone: Its specificity is unknown.

Trimming stripped 3 bases from V and 5 bases from J, with 19 bases between. CDR3 length equals 16 residues. Germline lookup yields CDR1 ENHRY and CDR2 SYGVKD. The V call is TRBV10-3, the J call TRBJ1-1; possible D gene TRBD1, 5 bases. The TCR was taken from a woman aged 18-29 years in good health and CMV-seronegative. Sequenced input: PBMCs. CDR3 residues: CAISDYSRRGGTEAFF. As DNA, the CDR3 is TGTGCCATCAGTGACTACTCCCGGAGGGGTGGGACTGAAGCTTTCTTT.